The text below deals with one T cell receptor beta chain. As yet, its antigen is unknown. A second about 6 to 11 cycle PCR used barcoded and J-beta primers. TCRdb fed the 5' RACE reads into MiXCR, producing one record per CDR3 protein. The data show approximately 850,000 distinct CDR3 sequences, under 45% seen once. The draw of peripheral blood yielded ten milliliters from each donor. The source of the sample is a study of blood T cells in healthy people across ages. Overall study results and limits: The study found TCR beta diversity correlated strongly with naive T cell percentage. Considered underestimates were the diversity estimates obtained from one million T cells.

CDR1 and CDR2 (germline): SGHNT, YENEEA. The CDR3 totals 13 residues. The germline V and J ends were trimmed by 2 bases and 7 bases, with 9 bases remaining between them. The receptor was isolated from a man aged 55 to 70 in good health. Material for sequencing was blood. V usage is TRBV11-3 and J usage is TRBJ2-1; D unclear. The chain's CDR3 is CASSLNLRNEQFF. Here the CDR3 DNA reads TGTGCCAGCAGCTTAAACCTAAGGAATGAGCAGTTCTTC.